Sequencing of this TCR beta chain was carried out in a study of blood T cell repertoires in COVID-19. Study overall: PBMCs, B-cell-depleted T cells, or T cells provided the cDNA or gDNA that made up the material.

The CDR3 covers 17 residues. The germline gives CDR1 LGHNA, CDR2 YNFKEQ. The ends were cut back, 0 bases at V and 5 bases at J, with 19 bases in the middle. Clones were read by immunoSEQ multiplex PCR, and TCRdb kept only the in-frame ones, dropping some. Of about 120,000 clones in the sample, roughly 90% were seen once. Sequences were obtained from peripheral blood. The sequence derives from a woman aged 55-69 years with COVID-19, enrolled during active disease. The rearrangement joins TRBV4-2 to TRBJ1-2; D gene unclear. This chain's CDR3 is CASSQELSGELGYGYTF. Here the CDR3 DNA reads TGTGCCAGCAGCCAAGAGTTGTCCGGGGAATTAGGGTATGGCTACACCTTC.